This T cell receptor beta chain originates from a study of shared clonotypes between healthy human individuals. General observations from the study: Clonotype sharing across several donors was observed for about 4.8% of naive CD4 clonotypes. The four-donor shared clonotypes exceeded non-shared clonotypes in generation probability, with non-shared ones scoring lower.

With respect to this clone: Its antigen is currently unknown.

The assay was immunoSEQ multiplex PCR, and TCRdb's table has in-frame clones only and misses some. The repertoire holds hundreds of thousands of clones, with about 80% as singletons. The junction had 17 bases not matched to a gene; V was cut back by 5 bases and J by 0 bases. The CDR3 is made up of 20 amino acids. Germline-derived CDR1 and CDR2 are MNHEY and SMNVEV (reference sequence). Sequenced sample: memory CD4+ T cells sorted from blood. Indicated subset: CD45RA-negative fraction. The clonotype was recovered from a young woman in good health. The chain employs TRBV27 and TRBJ1-2, with 11 bases identical to TRBD1. The DNA of the CDR3 is TGTGCCAGCAGTAAGGACAGGGGGCTCAGGAACGTCTTAGCTAACTATGGCTACACCTTC. This encodes CASSKDRGLRNVLANYGYTF.